The rows below give T cell receptor beta chains drawn from one sample of a study of beta chain features in type 1 diabetes. Only in-frame clones appear in the TCRdb table, and some are missing; sequencing was by immunoSEQ multiplex PCR. The table records more than 550,000 clones, about an eighth of them present only once. The source material was naive CD4+ T cells from blood. These TCRs come from a man aged 18 to 30 with type 1 diabetes. CDR3s include the opening cysteine and the closing phenylalanine or tryptophan. D genes are given only for firm matches. A clone size is listed for some rows: how often the clone was seen (once, few, many), or a class if it is expanded.

clone_size j_call d_call v_call cdr3_aa cdr3_nt
NA TRBJ1-1 TRBD1 TRBV18 CASSPSQGASGTEAFF TGTGCCAGCTCACCATCGCAGGGGGCATCGGGCACTGAAGCTTTCTTT
few TRBJ1-2 NA TRBV15 CATSRAGVYGYTF TGTGCCACCAGCAGAGCAGGAGTCTATGGCTACACCTTC
NA TRBJ1-4 TRBD1 TRBV27 CASSLGQGARKLFF TGTGCCAGCAGTTTAGGACAGGGGGCCAGAAAACTGTTTTTT
few TRBJ2-1 NA TRBV18 CASSPPGHLVGNEQFF TGTGCCAGCTCACCACCGGGACATTTGGTTGGGAATGAGCAGTTCTTC
few TRBJ1-1 NA TRBV2 CASSEITMLNTEAFF TGTGCCAGCAGTGAAATCACTATGTTGAACACTGAAGCTTTCTTT
many TRBJ2-1 TRBD1 TRBV5-1 CASSSQGNEQFF TGCGCCAGCAGCTCACAGGGGAATGAGCAGTTCTTC
few TRBJ2-5 NA TRBV4-3 CASSQDRKAGETQYF TGCGCCAGCAGCCAAGATCGCAAGGCAGGGGAGACCCAGTACTTC
NA TRBJ2-7 NA TRBV29-1 CSVASPGAIYEQYF TGCAGCGTTGCGAGTCCCGGGGCGATCTACGAGCAGTACTTC
NA TRBJ2-5 NA TRBV7-2 CASSPRGDGAETQYF TGTGCCAGCAGCCCCCGAGGGGACGGGGCAGAGACCCAGTACTTC
NA TRBJ1-2 NA TRBV7-9 CASSPSTDPYGYTF TGTGCCAGCAGCCCGTCGACCGACCCCTATGGCTACACCTTC
NA TRBJ2-1 NA TRBV5-1 CASATRKRYHGDEQFF TGCGCCAGCGCGACCCGGAAGCGGTACCACGGGGATGAGCAGTTCTTC
few TRBJ2-7 NA TRBV5-1 CASSFGPTYEQYF TGCGCCAGCAGCTTTGGCCCGACCTACGAGCAGTACTTC
NA TRBJ2-5 NA TRBV30 CAWSVLLQETQYF TGTGCCTGGAGTGTACTCCTCCAAGAGACCCAGTACTTC